These T cell receptor beta chains were read from a single sample in a study of blood T cell repertoires in COVID-19. Profiled with immunoSEQ multiplex PCR; TCRdb holds only in-frame clones, not every one. The profile shows 250,000 or so clones, around 90% of them singletons. Material for sequencing was PBMCs or T cells enriched from blood (not recorded which). The receptors originated from a man aged 35 to 55 who had been exposed to COVID-19. Both conserved end residues are part of each CDR3. The D gene is left open where the match is weak. Clone size appears in some rows only: once, few, many, or a class for an expanded clone.

abundance,v_gene,j_gene,d_gene,CDR3nt,CDR3aa
few,TRBV25-1,TRBJ1-3,TRBD1,TGTGCCAGCAGTGGGACAGGGGCTGGAAACACCATATATTTT,CASSGTGAGNTIYF
NA,TRBV9,TRBJ2-1,NA,TGTGCCAGCAGCGTAGTTGCAGGGAGGAATGAGCAGTTCTTC,CASSVVAGRNEQFF
NA,TRBV28,TRBJ1-6,NA,TGTGCCAGCAGGCGAGGGAATTCACCCCTCCACTTT,CASRRGNSPLHF
NA,TRBV30,TRBJ1-2,NA,TGTGCCTGGAGGCCGAGCGCCTATGGCTACACCTTC,CAWRPSAYGYTF
NA,TRBV29-1,TRBJ1-2,NA,TGCAGCTTCTCGGGGGATGTAGCAGGGCGAGACTATGGCTACACCTTC,CSFSGDVAGRDYGYTF
NA,TRBV19,TRBJ1-4,TRBD1,TGTGCCAGTAGTACCCGGACAGGAACTAATGAAAAACTGTTTTTT,CASSTRTGTNEKLFF
NA,TRBV6-4,TRBJ2-3,NA,TGTGCCAGCAGTGACTCGGGACTAGATACGCAGTATTTT,CASSDSGLDTQYF
NA,TRBV5-1,TRBJ2-3,TRBD2,TGCGCCAGCAGTCTCCTGAGCGGGAGGGTCCGAGATACGCAGTATTTT,CASSLLSGRVRDTQYF
once,TRBV28,TRBJ2-3,TRBD2,TGTGCCAGCAGTGACCTAGCGGGTAGTATCACTAGCACAGATACGCAGTATTTT,CASSDLAGSITSTDTQYF
NA,TRBV28,TRBJ1-5,NA,TGTGCCAGCAATACAGGGCCGAACAATCAGCCCCAGCATTTT,CASNTGPNNQPQHF
NA,TRBV9,TRBJ2-2,NA,TGTGCCAGCAGCTCAGGGGGGCGAGGCACCGGGGAGCTGTTTTTT,CASSSGGRGTGELFF
NA,TRBV5-5,TRBJ1-1,NA,TGTGCCAGCAGCTTGAATCGGGACACTGAAGCTTTCTTT,CASSLNRDTEAFF
NA,TRBV28,TRBJ1-1,NA,TGTGCCAGCAGTCAAAGCGTGAACACTGAAGCTTTCTTT,CASSQSVNTEAFF